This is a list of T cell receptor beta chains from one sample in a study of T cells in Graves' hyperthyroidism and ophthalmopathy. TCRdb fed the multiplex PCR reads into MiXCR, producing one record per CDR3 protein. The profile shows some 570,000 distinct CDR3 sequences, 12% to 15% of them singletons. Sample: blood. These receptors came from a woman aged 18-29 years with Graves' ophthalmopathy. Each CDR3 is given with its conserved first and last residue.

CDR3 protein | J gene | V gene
CASSQAPGYEQYF | TRBJ2-7 | TRBV4-1
CASRPGVTGELFF | TRBJ2-2 | TRBV2
CASKSGQMNTEAFF | TRBJ1-1 | TRBV19
CASSLAVEADGYTF | TRBJ1-2 | TRBV5-8
CASSFRGSTGDEQYF | TRBJ2-7 | TRBV11-2
CASHPVTNYGYTF | TRBJ1-2 | TRBV28
CASNEGASGNTIYF | TRBJ1-3 | TRBV6-5
CSAREWPGRPKATDTQYF | TRBJ2-3 | TRBV20-1
CASRIRDSTPGELFF | TRBJ2-2 | TRBV19
CASSLSIGEVTYEQYF | TRBJ2-7 | TRBV12-3/TRBV12-4
CSASGTSLSTDTQYF | TRBJ2-3 | TRBV20-1
CASSPLRGNEQFF | TRBJ2-1 | TRBV7-3
CASSLGQGLEKLFF | TRBJ1-4 | TRBV12-3/TRBV12-4
CASSSRTGVSYEQYF | TRBJ2-7 | TRBV9
CATQVAGYYNEQFF | TRBJ2-1 | TRBV19
CASSLSIRGDTEAFF | TRBJ1-1 | TRBV27
CASSGLAIGRYEQYF | TRBJ2-7 | TRBV2
CASSLESGLSSYEQYF | TRBJ2-7 | TRBV5-1
CASSPRWMQKADTQYF | TRBJ2-3 | TRBV18
CASSLGGGKQPQHF | TRBJ1-5 | TRBV7-9
CASSERRTGQGYNEQFF | TRBJ2-1 | TRBV6-4
CASSYEGIGSYNEQFF | TRBJ2-1 | TRBV6-1
CASSSRDGPSYEQYF | TRBJ2-7 | TRBV6-5
CASSRWGDGNQPQHF | TRBJ1-5 | TRBV7-6
CASTREVGAAGELFF | TRBJ2-2 | TRBV7-2
CASSLQGTGGFEQYF | TRBJ2-7 | TRBV7-2
CASSYRTDTLNEQFF | TRBJ2-1 | TRBV6-2/TRBV6-3
CASIPLLDEQYF | TRBJ2-7 | TRBV7-9
CASSLGGGGRGWTEAFF | TRBJ1-1 | TRBV7-2
CASKQGPGNTIYF | TRBJ1-3 | TRBV5-5
CASGQDVAGETQYF | TRBJ2-5 | TRBV4-3
CAWNRGGNTEAFF | TRBJ1-1 | TRBV30